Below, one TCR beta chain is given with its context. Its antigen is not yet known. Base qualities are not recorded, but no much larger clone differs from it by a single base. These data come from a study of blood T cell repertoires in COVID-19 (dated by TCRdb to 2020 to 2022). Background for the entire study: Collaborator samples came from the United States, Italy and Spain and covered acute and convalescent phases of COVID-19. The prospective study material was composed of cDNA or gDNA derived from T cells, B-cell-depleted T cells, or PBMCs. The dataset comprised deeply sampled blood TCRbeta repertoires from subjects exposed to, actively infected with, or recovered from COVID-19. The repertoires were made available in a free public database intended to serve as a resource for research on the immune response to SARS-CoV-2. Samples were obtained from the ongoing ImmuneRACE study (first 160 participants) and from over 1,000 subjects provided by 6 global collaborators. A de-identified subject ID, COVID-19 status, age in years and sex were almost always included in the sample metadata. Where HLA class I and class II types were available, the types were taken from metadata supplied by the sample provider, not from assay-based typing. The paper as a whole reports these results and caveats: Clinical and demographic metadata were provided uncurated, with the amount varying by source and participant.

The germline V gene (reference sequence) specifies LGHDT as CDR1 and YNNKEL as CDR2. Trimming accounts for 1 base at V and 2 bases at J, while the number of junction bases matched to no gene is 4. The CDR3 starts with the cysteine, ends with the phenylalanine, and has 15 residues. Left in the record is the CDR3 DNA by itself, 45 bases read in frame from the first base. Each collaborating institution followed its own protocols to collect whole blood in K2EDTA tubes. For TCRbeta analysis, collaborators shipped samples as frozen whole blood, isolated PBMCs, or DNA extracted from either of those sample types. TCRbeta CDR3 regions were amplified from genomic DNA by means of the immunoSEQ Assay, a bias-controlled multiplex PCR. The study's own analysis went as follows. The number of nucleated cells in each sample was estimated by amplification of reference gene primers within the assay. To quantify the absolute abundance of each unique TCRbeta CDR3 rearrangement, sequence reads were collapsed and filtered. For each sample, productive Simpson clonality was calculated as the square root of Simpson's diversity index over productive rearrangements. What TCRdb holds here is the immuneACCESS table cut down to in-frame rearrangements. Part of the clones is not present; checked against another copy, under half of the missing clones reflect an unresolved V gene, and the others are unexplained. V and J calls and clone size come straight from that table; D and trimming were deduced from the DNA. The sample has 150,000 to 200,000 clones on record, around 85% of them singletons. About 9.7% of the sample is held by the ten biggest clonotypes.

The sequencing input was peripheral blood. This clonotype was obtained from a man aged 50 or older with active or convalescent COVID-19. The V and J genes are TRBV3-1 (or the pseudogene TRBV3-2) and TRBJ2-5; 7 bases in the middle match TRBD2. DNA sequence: TGTGCCAGCAGCCAAGGGGGGGGTTATCAAGAGACCCAGTACTTC. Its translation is CASSQGGGYQETQYF.